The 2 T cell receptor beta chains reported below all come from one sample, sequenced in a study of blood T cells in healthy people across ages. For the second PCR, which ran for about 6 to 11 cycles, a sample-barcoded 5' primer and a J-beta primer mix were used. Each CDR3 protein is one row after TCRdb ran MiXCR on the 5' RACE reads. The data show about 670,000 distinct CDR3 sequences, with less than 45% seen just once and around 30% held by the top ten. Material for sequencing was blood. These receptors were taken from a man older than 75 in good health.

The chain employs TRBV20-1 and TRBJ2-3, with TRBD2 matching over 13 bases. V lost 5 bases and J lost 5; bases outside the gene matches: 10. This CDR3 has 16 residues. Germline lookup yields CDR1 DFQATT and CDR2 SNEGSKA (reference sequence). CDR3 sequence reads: CSASDSWTSGRDTQYF. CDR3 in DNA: TGCAGTGCTTCAGACAGCTGGACTAGCGGGAGAGATACGCAGTATTTT.

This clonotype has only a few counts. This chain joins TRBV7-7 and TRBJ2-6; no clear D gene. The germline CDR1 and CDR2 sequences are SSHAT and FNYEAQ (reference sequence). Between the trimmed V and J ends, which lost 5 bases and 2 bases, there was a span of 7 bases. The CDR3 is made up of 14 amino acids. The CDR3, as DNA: TGTGCCAGCAGCCAAGGAGCTGGGGCCAACGTCCTGACTTTC. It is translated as CASSQGAGANVLTF.